A selection of T cell receptor beta chains follows, all from one sample in a study of blood T cell repertoires in COVID-19. The table came from immunoSEQ multiplex PCR; TCRdb's copy has only in-frame clones and leaves some out. The repertoire holds 150,000 to 200,000 clones, 85% seen once, with under 4% in the top ten. The sample was peripheral blood. The receptors originated from a human donor with acute or convalescent COVID-19. The donor label of this sample is uncertain. CDR3s include the opening cysteine and the closing phenylalanine or tryptophan. Each record gives: clone size, V gene, J gene, CDR3 length, D gene, CDR3 DNA, CDR3 protein. D genes are given only for firm matches. Not every row has a clone size; where given, it reads once, few, many or a size class.

-,TRBV7-3,TRBJ1-6,12,-,TGTGCCAGCAGCTCTTATAATTCACCCCTCCACTTT,CASSSYNSPLHF
-,TRBV15,TRBJ2-5,16,-,TGTGCCACCAGCAGACCGACGACAGGGAGGCAAGAGACCCAGTACTTC,CATSRPTTGRQETQYF
once,TRBV5-1,TRBJ1-2,14,TRBD1,TGCGCCAGCAGCTATACAGGGGACGCTTATGGCTACACCTTC,CASSYTGDAYGYTF
once,TRBV29-1,TRBJ1-2,14,TRBD1,TGCAGCGTTGCCCGAGGGAACAGGGGAGATGGCTACACCTTC,CSVARGNRGDGYTF
-,TRBV11-2,TRBJ2-2,16,TRBD1,TGTGCCAGCAGCCACCGGACAGGGGACAACACCGGGGAGCTGTTTTTT,CASSHRTGDNTGELFF
-,TRBV5-4,TRBJ1-2,14,TRBD1,TGTGCCAGCAGCGAAGGACAGGGTGTGAAAGGCTACACCTTC,CASSEGQGVKGYTF
once,TRBV7-6,TRBJ2-3,13,-,TGTGCCAGCAGCCCAGATTCGGAGTTTACGCAGTATTTT,CASSPDSEFTQYF
-,TRBV3-1/TRBV3-2,TRBJ1-2,14,-,TGTGCCAGCAGCCAAAATACAGGGTCAGATGGCTACACCTTC,CASSQNTGSDGYTF
-,TRBV19,TRBJ1-1,15,TRBD1,TGTGCCAGTAGTATAGTGACAGGGGGCATCACTGAAGCTTTCTTT,CASSIVTGGITEAFF
-,TRBV4-2,TRBJ1-2,15,TRBD1,TGTGCCAGCAACCAAGCTCGGACAGGGACCTATGGCTACACCTTC,CASNQARTGTYGYTF
-,TRBV11-2,TRBJ2-7,12,-,TGTGCCAGCAGCTTGCCCAGATACGAGCAGTACTTC,CASSLPRYEQYF
-,TRBV12-5,TRBJ1-6,14,-,TGTGCTAGTGGTTTGTCAGGGGATAATTCACCCCTCCACTTT,CASGLSGDNSPLHF
-,TRBV10-3,TRBJ1-6,13,-,TGTGCCATCTCCCCCCTCGCGGATTCACCCCTCCACTTT,CAISPLADSPLHF
-,TRBV6-5,TRBJ1-1,13,TRBD1,TGTGCCAGCATCAAACAGGGGAGGACTGAAGCTTTCTTT,CASIKQGRTEAFF
-,TRBV5-1,TRBJ1-4,17,TRBD1,TGCGCCAGCAGCCCACAGGGGCAGGGGGCAACTAATGAAAAACTGTTTTTT,CASSPQGQGATNEKLFF
-,TRBV7-9,TRBJ2-7,16,TRBD1,TGTGCCAGCAGCTTAACAACCGGGACAGGGATCTTCGAGCAGTACTTC,CASSLTTGTGIFEQYF
-,TRBV7-8,TRBJ1-1,15,-,TGTGCCAGCAGCTTAGAGGTCAGGGGGAACACTGAAGCTTTCTTT,CASSLEVRGNTEAFF
-,TRBV6-5,TRBJ1-5,16,-,TGTGCCAGCAGTTATTCAGGCCCTTATAGCAATCAGCCCCAGCATTTT,CASSYSGPYSNQPQHF
-,TRBV5-8,TRBJ1-2,16,-,TGTGCCAGCAGCTCTAGACAGGCTATACCTAACTATGGCTACACCTTC,CASSSRQAIPNYGYTF
-,TRBV5-1,TRBJ2-2,15,-,TGCGCCAGCAGCCCGGAGCCTACGTCCACCGGGGAGCTGTTTTTT,CASSPEPTSTGELFF
-,TRBV6-5,TRBJ1-4,14,-,TGTGCCAGCAGTCTGGGCGTAGAAGATGAAAAACTGTTTTTT,CASSLGVEDEKLFF
-,TRBV6-5,TRBJ2-3,14,-,TGTGCCATTACCCAGGGGTGGGGCACAGATACGCAGTATTTT,CAITQGWGTDTQYF
-,TRBV5-1,TRBJ2-1,16,-,TGCGCCAGCAGCTTGGAGGGAAGGGGAGGTGGCAATGAGCAGTTCTTC,CASSLEGRGGGNEQFF
-,TRBV7-2,TRBJ2-6,19,-,TGTGCCAGCAGCTCCCACAATATACAGGGCTCCGCTGGGGCCAACGTCCTGACTTTC,CASSSHNIQGSAGANVLTF
-,TRBV24-1,TRBJ2-5,15,TRBD1,TGTGCCACCAGTGACCCGACAGGGGCCGCGGAGACCCAGTACTTC,CATSDPTGAAETQYF
-,TRBV10-1,TRBJ2-7,15,TRBD2,TGCGCCAGTTCGGGGGGACGGAGCCTTCCCTACGAGCAGTACTTC,CASSGGRSLPYEQYF
-,TRBV18,TRBJ1-2,17,TRBD1,TGTGCCAGCTCACCACCTAATATTGGACAGGGGGGATATGGCTACACCTTC,CASSPPNIGQGGYGYTF
once,TRBV7-9,TRBJ2-5,16,-,TGTGCCAGCAGCCCCGGGACTGTGGGCGGTCGAGAGACCCAGTACTTC,CASSPGTVGGRETQYF
-,TRBV3-1/TRBV3-2,TRBJ1-1,14,-,TGTGCCAGCAGCCAAGGTCAAGGGGGAACTGAAGCTTTCTTT,CASSQGQGGTEAFF
few,TRBV5-8,TRBJ1-2,18,TRBD1,TGTGCCAGCACCCCTTTCGAGACAGGGTGGTCTATTTACTATGGCTACACCTTC,CASTPFETGWSIYYGYTF
-,TRBV28,TRBJ1-6,17,-,TGTGCCAGCAGTTTAGGAGGTGGGATCCGCAATAATTCACCCCTCCACTTT,CASSLGGGIRNNSPLHF
-,TRBV5-1,TRBJ2-7,14,-,TGCGCCAGCAGCTTGGGACAGAACTCCTACGAGCAGTACTTC,CASSLGQNSYEQYF
-,TRBV4-2,TRBJ1-5,16,TRBD1,TGTGCCAGCAGCCAAGATTCAGGACAGGGGTTAAAGGCCCAGCATTTT,CASSQDSGQGLKAQHF
-,TRBV9,TRBJ2-1,17,-,TGTGCCAGCAGCGGACCGACTGGTCGGGGAACTTACAATGAGCAGTTCTTC,CASSGPTGRGTYNEQFF
once,TRBV6-5,TRBJ1-2,13,TRBD1,TGTGCCAGCAGTTACAGATCAGGGGGTGGCTACACCTTC,CASSYRSGGGYTF
once,TRBV5-5,TRBJ1-2,15,-,TGTGCCAGCAGCTTGGAGTGGCCAAGTGACTATGGCTACACCTTC,CASSLEWPSDYGYTF
-,TRBV6-5,TRBJ2-3,15,TRBD2,TGTGCCGGAAAAAGTAGCGGGCTCGGGACAGATACGCAGTATTTT,CAGKSSGLGTDTQYF
-,TRBV25-1,TRBJ1-1,11,-,TGTGCCAGCAAACAGTACACTGAAGCTTTCTTT,CASKQYTEAFF
-,TRBV7-2,TRBJ1-2,15,-,TGTGCCAGCAGCGCGTCCCAGGGGTCTTACTATGGCTACACCTTC,CASSASQGSYYGYTF